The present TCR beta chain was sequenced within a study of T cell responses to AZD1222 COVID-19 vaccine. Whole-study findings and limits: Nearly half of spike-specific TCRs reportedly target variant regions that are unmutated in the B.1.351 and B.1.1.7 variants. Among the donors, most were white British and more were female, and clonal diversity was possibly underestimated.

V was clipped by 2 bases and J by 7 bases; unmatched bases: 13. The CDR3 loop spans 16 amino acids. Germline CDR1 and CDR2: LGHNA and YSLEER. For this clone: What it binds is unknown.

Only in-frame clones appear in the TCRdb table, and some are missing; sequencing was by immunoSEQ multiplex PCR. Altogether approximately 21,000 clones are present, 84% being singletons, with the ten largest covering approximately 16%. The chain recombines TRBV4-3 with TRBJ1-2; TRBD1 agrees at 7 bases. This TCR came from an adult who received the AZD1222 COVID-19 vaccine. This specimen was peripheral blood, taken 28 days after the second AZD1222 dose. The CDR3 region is CASSQSSVTGWIGYTF. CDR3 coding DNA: TGCGCCAGCAGCCAATCGTCGGTGACAGGGTGGATTGGCTACACCTTC.